The 23 T cell receptor beta chains below were found in one sample sequenced in a study of T cell repertoires in cytomegalovirus infection. TCRdb reanalysed the reads using MiXCR and keeps one entry per CDR3 protein. The sample comprises 44,000 or so distinct CDR3 sequences, roughly 22% of which are singletons, and roughly 90% rests with the top ten. For these TCRs, the target antigens are not known. The sample here was CD8+ T cells from cultured PBMCs, taken from culture after CMV antigen stimulation. The receptors stem from a human donor in good health (CMV status not recorded). Some clones in this sample may be carry-over from other donors' samples.

This clonotype was counted a few times. The gene calls are TRBV12-3 or TRBV12-4 and TRBJ2-1; D is possibly TRBD2 (5 bases). This CDR3 spans 15 amino acids. V gave up 2 bases and J gave up 2 bases, with 10 bases separating them. The chain's CDR3 is CASSLSGAPYNEQFF. The CDR3 bases are TGTGCCAGCAGTTTAAGCGGAGCCCCCTACAATGAGCAGTTCTTC.

This clonotype was found a few times. This chain connects TRBV12-3 or TRBV12-4 to TRBJ2-7; 12 bases match TRBD2. V was pared by 2 bases and J by 4 bases, with 3 bases of the junction left unmatched. This CDR3 contains 15 residues. CDR3 residues: CASSLRLAGEYEQYF. The CDR3, as DNA: TGTGCCAGCAGTTTAAGACTAGCGGGGGAGTACGAGCAGTACTTC.

The J gene is TRBJ2-1, the V gene TRBV6-2 or TRBV6-3, with D possibly being TRBD2 (6 bases). Germline V gene data show CDR1 as MNHEY and CDR2 as SVGEGT. V was shortened by 0 bases and J by 2 bases, with 11 bases between the two germline ends. This CDR3 has 16 residues. The CDR3 DNA is TGTGCCAGCAGTTACTCGGCGGGGCGGGCCTACAATGAGCAGTTCTTC. Residues: CASSYSAGRAYNEQFF.

This clonotype was seen a few times. The rearrangement uses TRBV19 and TRBJ1-1; TRBD1 might be the D (5 bases). V was cut by 3 bases and J by 6 bases, with 11 bases left in between. From germline, CDR1 is LNHDA and CDR2 SQIVND (reference sequence). The CDR3 extends over 13 amino acids. The CDR3 protein is CASSIRGVSEAFF. Written as DNA, the CDR3 is TGTGCCAGTAGTATTCGGGGGGTCTCTGAAGCTTTCTTT. The full variable domain, in which reference TRBV19 and TRBJ1-1 provide the parts outside the CDR3, is DGGITQSPKYLFRKEGQNVTLSCEQNLNHDAMYWYRQDPGQGLRLIYYSQIVNDFQKGDIAEGYSVSREKKESFPLTVTSAQKNPTAFYLCASSIRGVSEAFFGQGTRLTVV.

The chain employs TRBV9 and TRBJ2-1; no clear D gene. From germline, CDR1 is SGDLS and CDR2 YYNGEE. The CDR3 is 15 residues long. With 2 bases removed from V and 5 bases from J, the gap between germline ends came to 14 bases. The CDR3 DNA follows: TGTGCCAGCAGCGTCGGCGGCCGCCCTCACAATGAGCAGTTCTTC. This translates into CASSVGGRPHNEQFF.

This clonotype was seen a single time. The genes are TRBV6-2 or TRBV6-3 and TRBJ1-5; maybe TRBD1 (6 bases). The germline V and J ends were trimmed by 0 bases and 5 bases, with 11 bases remaining between them. Germline lookup yields CDR1 MNHEY and CDR2 SVGEGT. This CDR3 has 15 amino acids. For the CDR3, the DNA is TGTGCCAGCAGTTACTCCCGGACAGAGTATCAGCCCCAGCATTTT. It yields the protein CASSYSRTEYQPQHF.

This clonotype was picked up a small number of times. The gene calls are TRBV11-2 and TRBJ2-6; D uncertain. Germline V CDR1 and CDR2: SGHAT, FQNNGV. Trimming took off 4 bases at V and 0 bases at J, with 7 bases between the two ends. CDR3 length: 15 amino acids. Written as DNA, the CDR3 is TGTGCCAGCAGCTCCACACACTCTGGGGCCAACGTCCTGACTTTC. This sequence encodes CASSSTHSGANVLTF.

V usage is TRBV7-2 and J usage is TRBJ2-7; D is possibly TRBD2 (6 bases). V was cut by 8 bases and J by 4 bases, with 27 bases left in between. This CDR3 comprises 17 residues. The germline gives CDR1 SGHTA, CDR2 FQGNSA. This chain's CDR3 is CASGHVEGGAERYEQYF. CDR3 DNA: TGTGCCAGCGGCCACGTCGAGGGCGGGGCCGAGAGGTACGAGCAGTACTTC.

The chain links TRBV3-1 to TRBJ2-5, with TRBD1 matching over 9 bases. Germline V gives CDR1 LGHDT, CDR2 YNNKEL (reference sequence). V lost 3 bases and J lost 7; bases outside the gene matches: 12. The CDR3 sequence is 16 residues long. CDR3 protein: CASSHNRGQGVGTQYF. CDR3 in DNA: TGTGCCAGCAGCCACAACAGGGGGCAAGGTGTCGGGACCCAGTACTTC.

There are a few counts of this clonotype. V usage is TRBV4-2 and J usage is TRBJ1-1, with 10 bases identical to TRBD1. The CDR3 is 16 amino acids. Unmatched junction bases numbered 5, after V lost 0 bases and J lost 4 bases. Germline-derived CDR1 and CDR2 are LGHNA and YNFKEQ. The CDR3 protein is CASSQELTGGITEAFF. CDR3 DNA: TGTGCCAGCAGCCAAGAATTGACAGGGGGCATCACTGAAGCTTTCTTT.

This CDR3 is CASSLASGGNTEAFF. As DNA, the CDR3 is TGTGCCAGCAGCTTAGCGAGTGGGGGTAACACTGAAGCTTTCTTT. The chain carries TRBV7-8 and TRBJ1-1, with D maybe TRBD1 (5 bases). This CDR3 region has 15 residues. V gave up 0 bases and J gave up 2 bases, with 10 bases separating them. Germline CDR1 is SGHVS and CDR2 is FQNEAQ.

V usage is TRBV11-2 and J usage is TRBJ2-7; 8 bases align to TRBD1. The CDR3 is made up of 15 amino acids. After removal of 5 bases from V and 2 bases from J, the junction contained 8 bases not matched to a gene. CDR1 SGHAT and CDR2 FQNNGV come from the germline V gene. The CDR3 protein is CASSGDRGDPYEQYF. The CDR3, as DNA: TGTGCCAGCAGCGGAGACAGGGGAGATCCCTACGAGCAGTACTTC.

V gene TRBV14 combines with J gene TRBJ1-1; 8 bases fit TRBD1. Germline V gene sequence: CDR1 SGHDN, CDR2 FVKESK. V lost 2 bases to trimming and J lost 3 bases; unmatched junction nucleotides: 2. The CDR3 extends over 14 amino acids. CDR3 residues: CASSQRQGHTEAFF. The CDR3 bases are TGTGCCAGCAGCCAAAGACAGGGGCACACTGAAGCTTTCTTT.

This sequence joins TRBV30 and TRBJ1-6; TRBD1 might be the D (5 bases). The CDR3 sequence is 13 residues long. The V and J ends lost 1 base and 8 bases respectively, with 9 bases between them. The germline CDR1 and CDR2 sequences are GTSNPN and SVGIG (reference sequence). The CDR3 region is CAWSGTLDSPLHF. The DNA for the CDR3 is TGTGCCTGGAGTGGGACACTTGATTCACCCCTCCACTTT.

The rearrangement uses TRBV7-6 and TRBJ2-2; 10 bases map to TRBD2. After removal of 2 bases from V and 8 bases from J, the junction contained 5 bases not matched to a gene. The length of the CDR3 is 15 residues. Per germline, CDR1 SGHVS and CDR2 FNYEAQ. The CDR3 loop reads CASSLIASGGGELFF. The CDR3 DNA reads TGTGCCAGCAGCTTAATCGCTAGCGGGGGAGGGGAGCTGTTTTTT.

This clonotype was observed a few times. V and J are TRBV6-5 and TRBJ2-1; 7 positions match TRBD2. Germline V lookup: CDR1 MNHEY, CDR2 SVGAGI. Germline trimming cut 2 bases from V and 8 bases from J; bases unmatched to any gene: 15. The CDR3 is 17 residues long. This CDR3 reads CASSYPVGSGFRDEQFF. CDR3 DNA sequence: TGTGCCAGCAGTTACCCGGTCGGTAGCGGGTTTAGGGATGAGCAGTTCTTC.

The sample holds one count of this clonotype. V gene TRBV11-2 combines with J gene TRBJ2-7; D call uncertain. There are 13 residues in the CDR3. Germline V gene data show CDR1 as SGHAT and CDR2 as FQNNGV. The germline V and J ends were trimmed by 3 bases and 1 base, with 7 bases remaining between them. CDR3 loop: CASSFGSSYEQYF. CDR3 DNA sequence: TGTGCCAGCAGCTTCGGGTCATCCTACGAGCAGTACTTC.

V usage is TRBV11-2 and J usage is TRBJ2-5; D uncertain. The length of the CDR3 is 13 residues. Germline CDR1 is SGHAT and CDR2 is FQNNGV. Trimming stripped 1 base from V and 5 bases from J, with 8 bases between. The CDR3 region has the DNA TGTGCCAGCAGCTTAGGGCCCGGGGAGACCCAGTACTTC. Encoded protein: CASSLGPGETQYF.

This sequence joins TRBV27 and TRBJ1-1; D perhaps matches TRBD1 (5 bases). This CDR3 contains 14 residues. Trimming took off 5 bases at V and 5 bases at J, with 15 bases between the two ends. Looked up from germline, CDR1 is MNHEY and CDR2 is SMNVEV (reference sequence). In nucleotides, the CDR3 is TGTGCCAGCAGTGTCGACAGTCGGAGAACTGAAGCTTTCTTT. Encoded protein: CASSVDSRRTEAFF.

This clonotype was detected only a few times. The CDR3 sequence is CASSLQDYGYTF. The CDR3 bases are TGTGCCAGCAGCTTACAGGACTATGGCTACACCTTC. This chain uses TRBV7-2 with TRBJ1-2; D is unclear. V shed 2 bases and J shed 3 bases, with 4 bases lying between them. Germline CDR1 SGHTA, CDR2 FQGNSA. The CDR3 sequence is 12 residues long.

This clonotype was detected a few times. V is TRBV4-3 and J is TRBJ2-5; 8 bases align to TRBD1. The CDR3 covers 14 residues. V shed 2 bases and J 5 bases; nucleotides not matched to a gene: 4. Germline CDR1 and CDR2: LGHNA and YSLEER. CDR3 amino acids: CASSQTGGSETQYF. The CDR3 bases are TGCGCCAGCAGCCAAACAGGGGGTTCGGAGACCCAGTACTTC.

This clonotype was counted between two and nine times. The rearrangement joins TRBV11-3 to TRBJ2-1, with 7 bases aligning to TRBD1. The trim removed 2 bases at V and 10 bases at J, leaving 5 bases unmatched. Germline V CDR1 and CDR2: SGHNT, YENEEA. The CDR3 loop spans 13 amino acids. The DNA of the CDR3 is TGTGCCAGCAGCTTAAGGCCGGGACAGGAGCAGTTCTTC. Translation gives CASSLRPGQEQFF. Supplemented by reference TRBV11-3 and TRBJ2-1, the full variable domain reads EAGVVQSPRYKIIEKKQPVAFWCNPISGHNTLYWYLQNLGQGPELLIRYENEEAVDDSQLPKDRFSAERLKGVDSTLKIQPAELGDSAVYLCASSLRPGQEQFFGPGTRLTVL.

The chain is built from TRBV5-5 and TRBJ1-1; unclear D gene. Germline CDR1 is SGHKS and CDR2 is YYEKEE (reference sequence). The ends were cut back, 2 bases at V and 5 bases at J, with 10 bases in the middle. The CDR3 is 13 amino acids. The CDR3 loop is CASSFFVGTEAFF. The CDR3 region has the DNA TGTGCCAGCAGCTTCTTTGTAGGTACTGAAGCTTTCTTT.